This T cell receptor (beta chain) was recovered during a study of neoadjuvant anti-PD-1 for oral cavity cancer (dated by TCRdb to the early 2020s). With regard to the full study: Before undergoing curative-intent surgical resection, most patients got three to four biweekly nivolumab doses at 3 mg/kg. For patients who did not progress, a fourth nivolumab dose was given around day 43, followed by definitive surgical resection on days 50-56. An approximately 32% response rate was observed in the parent correlative cohort, in which about a dozen patients were included. Under RECIST 1.1, a patient counted as a responder if showing complete response, partial response or stable disease, and as a non-responder if showing progression. Findings and caveats that apply to the study as a whole: Larger post-treatment sizes of preexisting intratumoral clones correlated with greater tumor shrinkage, suggesting expansion of preexisting clones contributed to response. Only a few patients per response group were included in the TCR analyses, and larger cohorts for validation were called for by the authors. Higher pretreatment blood Treg/Th17 ratios correlated with higher pretreatment blood TCRbeta clonality and lower post-treatment tumor TCRbeta clonality.

For survey sequencing of tumor libraries, mostly 4.8 ug of input genomic DNA was used, and two replicates were run per sample. The immunoSEQ hsTCRbeta kit was used to prepare TCRbeta libraries according to the manufacturer's instructions. Sequencing of the completed libraries took place using an Illumina NovaSeq 6000 S4 flow cell after they had been pooled to approximately 2.8 nM. The original pipeline was this. The immunoSEQ Analyzer was used for raw data preprocessing and quality control. The analysis was limited to productive rearrangements, and each clonotype was defined by a unique CDR3 amino acid sequence. Repertoire clonality was estimated as the Gini-Simpson index, which was computed with the R package tcR. Student's t test was used to compare Gini indices, while Pearson correlation assessed associations with tumor size change. Entries here come from immuneACCESS through TCRdb and include only in-frame sequences with V and J called. Some clones fail to appear in such tables; in the studies checked, an unresolved V gene covers under half of the shortfall, and the cause of the remainder is unknown. The DNA was the basis for D and trimming; V, J and clone size are from that table. The sample records approximately 7,600 clones, around 49% of which are singletons. The top ten clonotypes cover over 9.5% of the sample.

Per the publication, the time point label means: before neoadjuvant nivolumab. Patients were newly diagnosed with stage II-IVA oral cavity squamous cell carcinoma and had received no prior systemic or radiation treatment. The cohort was composed of patients with HPV-negative, locally advanced oral cavity squamous cell carcinoma. The samples were drawn from a longitudinal correlative study tied to a single-arm phase II trial testing neoadjuvant nivolumab in oral cavity squamous cell carcinoma. Subject-matched pre- and post-treatment PBMCs and tumors from three responders and three non-responders were subjected to genomic DNA-based TCRbeta sequencing. Genomic DNA was isolated from tumor tissue using the Maxwell RSC DNA from Tissue kit. In its sample, this clone comes out as hyperexpanded (1% or more). The specificity of this receptor is unknown. No base quality values were provided; no much bigger clone lies one nucleotide off.

This receptor was taken from a person aged 35-80 years with oral cavity squamous cell carcinoma. The source was tumor tissue, collected before nivolumab (anti-PD-1) treatment.

The CDR3 amino acid sequence is: CASRSRESNTIYF. The DNA sequence is TGTGCCAGCCGGTCCAGGGAGAGCAACACCATATATTTT. The chain is encoded by TRBV6-5 joined to TRBJ1-3; tentative D gene TRBD1, with 5 bases matching. CDR1 and CDR2 are read off the germline V gene as MNHEY and SVGAGI. Its CDR3 holds 13 amino acids, cysteine through phenylalanine. Only the CDR3 part of the read is kept: 39 bases, read in frame from the first base. Trimming removed 8 bases from V and 7 bases from J, leaving 15 bases between the germline ends.